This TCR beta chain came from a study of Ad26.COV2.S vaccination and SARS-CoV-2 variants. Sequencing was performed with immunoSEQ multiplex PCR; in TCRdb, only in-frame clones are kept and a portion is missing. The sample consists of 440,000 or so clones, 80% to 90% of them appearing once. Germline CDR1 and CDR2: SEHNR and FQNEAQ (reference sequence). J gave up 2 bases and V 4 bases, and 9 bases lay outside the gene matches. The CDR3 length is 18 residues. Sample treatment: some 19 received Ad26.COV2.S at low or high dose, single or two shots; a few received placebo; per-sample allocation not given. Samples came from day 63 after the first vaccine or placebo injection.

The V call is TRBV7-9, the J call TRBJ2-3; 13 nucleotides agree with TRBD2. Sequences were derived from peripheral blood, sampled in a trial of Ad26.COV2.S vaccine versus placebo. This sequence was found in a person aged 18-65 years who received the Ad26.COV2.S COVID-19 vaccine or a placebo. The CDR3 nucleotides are TGTGCCAGCAGCTCAACATTACTAGCGGGAGGGTCCACAGATACGCAGTATTTT. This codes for CASSSTLLAGGSTDTQYF.